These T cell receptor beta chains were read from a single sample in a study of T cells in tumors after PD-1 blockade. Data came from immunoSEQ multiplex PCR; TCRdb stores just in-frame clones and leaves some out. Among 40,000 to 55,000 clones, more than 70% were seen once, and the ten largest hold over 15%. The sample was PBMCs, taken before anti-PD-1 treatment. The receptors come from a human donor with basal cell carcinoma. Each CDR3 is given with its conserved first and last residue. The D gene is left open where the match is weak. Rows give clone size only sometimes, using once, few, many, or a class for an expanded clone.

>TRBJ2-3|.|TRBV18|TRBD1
TGTGCCAGCTCTTCGACAGGGAGCACAGATACGCAGTATTTT
CASSSTGSTDTQYF
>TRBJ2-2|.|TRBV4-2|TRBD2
TGTGCCAGCAGCCAAGAGGCTAGCGGGGTGGGCGGGGAGCTGTTTTTT
CASSQEASGVGGELFF
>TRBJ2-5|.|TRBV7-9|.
TGTGCCAGCAGCCGCGCCGGGACGGCAGAGACCCAGTACTTC
CASSRAGTAETQYF
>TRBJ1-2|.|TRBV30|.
TGTGCCTGGAGTACTGGGGTGGATGGCTACACCTTC
CAWSTGVDGYTF
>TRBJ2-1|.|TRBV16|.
TGTGCCAGCAGCCGAGTGCCGGGCCTGCCCTACAATGAGCAGTTCTTC
CASSRVPGLPYNEQFF
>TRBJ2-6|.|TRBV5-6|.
TGTGCCAGCAGCTTGGTGAACTCTGGGGCCAACGTCCTGACTTTC
CASSLVNSGANVLTF
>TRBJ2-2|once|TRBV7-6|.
TGTGCCAGCAGCTTCCTTACAGCGTCCGGGGAGCTGTTTTTT
CASSFLTASGELFF
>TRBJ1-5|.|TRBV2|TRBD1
TGTGCCAGCAAAGGGACAGGGGGCCATCAGCCCCAGCATTTT
CASKGTGGHQPQHF
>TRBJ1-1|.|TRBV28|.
TGTGCCAGCAGTCATGACATCAGAGAAGCTTTCTTT
CASSHDIREAFF
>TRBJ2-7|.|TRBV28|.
TGTGCCAGCAGTTTATCCATTACGGGACACAGCTACGAGCAGTACTTC
CASSLSITGHSYEQYF
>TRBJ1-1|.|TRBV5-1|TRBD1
TGCGCCAGCAGCTCTCCAGGGGGTTCACTTATGAACACTGAAGCTTTCTTT
CASSSPGGSLMNTEAFF
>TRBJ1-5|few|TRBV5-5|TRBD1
TGTGCCAGCAGCGCTGACAGGGGGGAGGATCAGCCCCAGCATTTT
CASSADRGEDQPQHF
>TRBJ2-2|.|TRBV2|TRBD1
TGTGCCAGCGGCTACAGGGGGACCACCGGGGAGCTGTTTTTT
CASGYRGTTGELFF
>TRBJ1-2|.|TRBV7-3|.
TGTGCCAGCAGTCCGGGGGGGAAGCACTATGGCTACACCTTC
CASSPGGKHYGYTF
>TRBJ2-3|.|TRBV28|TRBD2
TGTGCCAGCAGCTCGCTCAGCGGGATCACAGATACGCAGTATTTT
CASSSLSGITDTQYF
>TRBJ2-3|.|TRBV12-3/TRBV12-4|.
TGTGCCAGCAGTTTTCTTGGCACAGATACGCAGTATTTT
CASSFLGTDTQYF
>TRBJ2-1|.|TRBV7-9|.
TGTGCCAGCAGCTTAGATGGGAGTCCCTACAATGAGCAGTTCTTC
CASSLDGSPYNEQFF
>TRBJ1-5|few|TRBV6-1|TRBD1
TGTGCCAGCAGTGTTGGACAGGGGACTGGCAATCAGCCCCAGCATTTT
CASSVGQGTGNQPQHF
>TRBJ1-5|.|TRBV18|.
TGTGCCAGCTCACCCCAGGGGCTTCGCCAGCCCCAGCATTTT
CASSPQGLRQPQHF
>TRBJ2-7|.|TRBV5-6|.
TGTGCCAGCAGGATGGGAAGGAGGGACGAGCAGTACTTC
CASRMGRRDEQYF
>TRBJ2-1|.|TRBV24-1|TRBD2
TGTGCCACCGCTAGCGGAGACAATGAGCAGTTCTTC
CATASGDNEQFF
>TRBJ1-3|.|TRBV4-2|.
TGTGCCAGCAGCCAAGTCTCGAGGGCGGGAGGAACCATATATTTT
CASSQVSRAGGTIYF
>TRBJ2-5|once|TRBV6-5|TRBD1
TGTGCCAGCAGTCGGGACAGGAAAGAGACCCAGTACTTC
CASSRDRKETQYF
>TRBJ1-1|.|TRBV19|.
TGTGCCAGTAGCCGACTCAGGAACACTGAAGCTTTCTTT
CASSRLRNTEAFF